The 24 T cell receptor beta chains listed next were all sequenced from one sample in a study of healthy donors' naive CD4 and CD8 T cells. Each TCR library used about 500 ng of total RNA and a linear amplification protocol. Each CDR3 protein is one row after TCRdb ran MiXCR on the reads. The sample carries about 180,000 distinct CDR3 sequences, around 70% recorded once. Source material: naive CD4+ and CD8+ T cells sorted from blood, pooled from several donors. Source of these receptors: a pool of human donors in good health; the sample pools cells from several healthy donors.

The chain carries TRBV6-5 and TRBJ1-2; maybe TRBD1 (5 bases). V was shortened by 7 bases and J by 0 bases, with 12 bases between the two germline ends. Germline V lookup: CDR1 MNHEY, CDR2 SVGAGI. The CDR3 consists of 14 residues. The CDR3 here is CASKALGPNYGYTF. The CDR3 nucleotides are TGTGCCAGCAAGGCCCTGGGGCCTAACTATGGCTACACCTTC.

V usage is TRBV6-1 and J usage is TRBJ2-3, with D possibly being TRBD1 (5 bases). Trimming pared 1 base from V and 1 base from J, leaving 6 bases between. Germline-derived CDR1 and CDR2 are MNHNS and SASEGT. This CDR3 contains 14 residues. The CDR3 is CASSEVGGTDTQYF. CDR3 DNA sequence: TGTGCCAGCAGTGAAGTAGGGGGCACAGATACGCAGTATTTT.

This chain connects TRBV12-3 or TRBV12-4 to TRBJ2-3; D is ambiguous. The germline V and J ends were trimmed by 4 bases and 2 bases, with 7 bases remaining between them. The CDR3 extends over 13 amino acids. In DNA, the CDR3 is TGTGCCAGCAGTTCCGGAAACACAGATACGCAGTATTTT. Encoded protein: CASSSGNTDTQYF.

The V and J genes are TRBV29-1 and TRBJ2-1; TRBD2 aligns across 14 bases. This CDR3 has 16 residues. Germline V lookup: CDR1 SQVTM, CDR2 ANQGSEA. With V trimmed by 3 bases and J by 4 bases, 5 bases remained unmatched. The CDR3 spells CSVDGTSGSGYNEQFF. CDR3 nucleotides: TGCAGCGTTGACGGGACTAGCGGGAGTGGATACAATGAGCAGTTCTTC.

In this sample, this clonotype turned up a few times. The rearrangement joins TRBV6-5 to TRBJ2-2; 11 positions agree with TRBD2. CDR3 length: 17 residues. The V gene's germline CDR1 is MNHEY and CDR2 SVGAGI. With V trimmed by 5 bases and J by 2 bases, 7 bases remained unmatched. CDR3: CASSDPTSGSNTGELFF. CDR3 coding DNA: TGTGCCAGCAGTGACCCAACTAGCGGGAGTAACACCGGGGAGCTGTTTTTT.

This chain links TRBV29-1 with TRBJ1-1; D gene unclear. V lost 4 bases to trimming and J lost 4 bases, with 13 bases between them. The germline CDR1 and CDR2 sequences are SQVTM and ANQGSEA. The CDR3 runs to 13 residues. The CDR3 DNA follows: TGCAGCGTTGTCGGGGAGGGAAGCACTGAAGCTTTCTTT. This encodes CSVVGEGSTEAFF.

This chain links TRBV6-5 with TRBJ2-2; 7 positions match TRBD2. The CDR3 loop spans 19 amino acids. Germline lookup yields CDR1 MNHEY and CDR2 SVGAGI. V was pared by 0 bases and J by 0 bases, with 10 bases of the junction left unmatched. CDR3 sequence (DNA): TGTGCCAGCAGTTACTCGAAGTCAAGCGGGGAAACGAACACCGGGGAGCTGTTTTTT. The encoded protein is CASSYSKSSGETNTGELFF.

V usage is TRBV11-1 and J usage is TRBJ2-1; 11 bases fit TRBD2. The J segment lost 5 bases and the V segment lost 6 bases, leaving 6 bases of the junction unmatched. The CDR3 sequence is 15 residues long. In germline, CDR1 is SGHAT, CDR2 FQDESV (reference sequence). The CDR3 reads CASRSLAGANNEQFF. CDR3 nucleotide sequence: TGTGCCAGCAGATCACTAGCGGGGGCTAACAATGAGCAGTTCTTC.

The J gene is TRBJ2-1, the V gene TRBV6-5; D may correspond to TRBD1 or TRBD2 (5 bases each). The CDR3 spans 18 residues. In germline, CDR1 is MNHEY, CDR2 SVGAGI. V gave up 2 bases and J gave up 0 bases, with 17 bases separating them. The CDR3 bases are TGTGCCAGCAGTTACGGGGGATCGGGTAGAGGCTCCTACAATGAGCAGTTCTTC. Encoded protein: CASSYGGSGRGSYNEQFF.

This chain links TRBV29-1 with TRBJ2-7; no clear D gene. This CDR3 is built from 13 residues. Germline V gene data show CDR1 as SQVTM and CDR2 as ANQGSEA. Deletions cut 5 bases from V and 0 bases from J, with 11 bases between. DNA of the CDR3: TGCAGCGTTCGCGATCTCAGCTCCTACGAGCAGTACTTC. Amino acid sequence: CSVRDLSSYEQYF.

This chain uses TRBV6-1 with TRBJ2-7, with 10 bases fitting TRBD1. Germline assignment: CDR1 MNHNS and CDR2 SASEGT. V gave up 6 bases and J gave up 6 bases; unmatched junction bases: 17. This CDR3 has 17 residues. The CDR3 coding sequence is TGTGCCAGCAGCGAAAACACACGGGGGGACAGGGGCTCCGAGCAGTACTTC. Translated, it gives CASSENTRGDRGSEQYF.

This clonotype was counted only a few times. The CDR3, as DNA: TGTGCCAGTAGCATCCAAGGCTACGAGCAGTACTTC. Amino acids: CASSIQGYEQYF. This sequence joins TRBV19 and TRBJ2-7; no firm D call. CDR1 and CDR2 from the germline V gene are LNHDA and SQIVND (reference sequence). Trimming shortened V by 6 bases and J by 3 bases, and 9 bases separated the two germline ends. The CDR3 has 12 amino acids.

This clonotype showed up just a few times. The genes are TRBV6-2 or TRBV6-3 and TRBJ2-1; D unresolved. CDR3 length: 11 residues. CDR1 and CDR2 from the germline V gene are MNHEY and SVGEGT. Deletions cut 6 bases from V and 9 bases from J, with 9 bases between. The CDR3 reads CASSPLGEQFF. As DNA, the CDR3 is TGTGCCAGCAGCCCGCTTGGTGAGCAGTTCTTC.

This clonotype occurred a few times. This CDR3 is CASSQDNVQGVTYEQYF. In nucleotides, the CDR3 is TGCGCCAGCAGCCAAGATAACGTGCAGGGCGTTACCTACGAGCAGTACTTC. This chain uses TRBV4-3 with TRBJ2-7, with D possibly being TRBD1 (5 bases). The CDR3 has 17 amino acids. V was pared by 0 bases and J by 2 bases, with 17 bases between. CDR1 and CDR2 (germline): LGHNA, YSLEER.

V and J are TRBV29-1 and TRBJ1-2; 7 bases are shared with TRBD1. The germline gives CDR1 SQVTM, CDR2 ANQGSEA. Trimming removed 2 bases from V and 3 bases from J; junction bases left unmatched: 9. The CDR3 loop spans 15 amino acids. CDR3 DNA sequence: TGCAGCGTTGAAAGGGGGGACAGTTTTCACTATGGCTACACCTTC. Residues: CSVERGDSFHYGYTF.

The chain joins TRBV19 to TRBJ2-2; D not certain. V dropped 3 bases and J dropped 1 base, with 9 bases sitting between them. The CDR3 has 15 amino acids. The germline V gene has CDR1 LNHDA and CDR2 SQIVND (reference sequence). The CDR3 DNA reads TGTGCCAGTAGTATGGTAGCACAGAACACCGGGGAGCTGTTTTTT. Its translation: CASSMVAQNTGELFF.

This rearrangement joins TRBV29-1 to TRBJ1-1; no clear D. The length of the CDR3 is 17 residues. V dropped 0 bases and J dropped 1 base, with 18 bases sitting between them. Germline V gene data show CDR1 as SQVTM and CDR2 as ANQGSEA. The CDR3 here is CSVEDPFIVGENTEAFF. CDR3 DNA sequence: TGCAGCGTTGAAGATCCATTTATCGTAGGAGAGAACACTGAAGCTTTCTTT.

The chain links TRBV5-1 to TRBJ2-5; 8 positions match TRBD1. The CDR3 has 14 amino acids. V was clipped by 1 base and J by 3 bases; unmatched bases: 2. The germline V gene has CDR1 SGHRS and CDR2 YFSETQ. The CDR3 region has the DNA TGCGCCAGCAGCTTGCAGGGGGCGGAAGAGACCCAGTACTTC. Amino acid sequence: CASSLQGAEETQYF.

V usage is TRBV10-3 and J usage is TRBJ1-2; D not certain. The germline V and J ends were trimmed by 8 bases and 12 bases, with 16 bases remaining between them. Per the germline V gene, CDR1 is ENHRY and CDR2 is SYGVKD. The CDR3 is 11 amino acids. The CDR3 here is CAILSTLGHTF. The CDR3 region has the DNA TGTGCCATCCTCAGCACACTAGGCCACACCTTC.

The chain uses TRBV5-1 and TRBJ1-1; TRBD1 aligns across 7 bases. J gave up 13 bases and V 2 bases, and 17 bases lay outside the gene matches. Germline CDR1 and CDR2: SGHRS and YFSETQ. This CDR3 has 15 residues. The CDR3 bases are TGCGCCAGCAGCTTAAAGGCTGACAGGGTCGAAGGAAATTTCTTT. Protein: CASSLKADRVEGNFF.

This clonotype was found a few times. The chain recombines TRBV29-1 with TRBJ2-1, with TRBD1 as a possible D gene (6 bases). Trimming left V 4 bases short and J 8 bases short, with 18 bases between. CDR1 is SQVTM and CDR2 is ANQGSEA in the germline V gene. The CDR3 has 14 residues. The CDR3 protein is CSVGTAWVGDEQFF. The DNA of the CDR3 is TGCAGCGTTGGGACAGCCTGGGTGGGGGATGAGCAGTTCTTC.

The CDR3 coding sequence is TGTGCCAGCAGCCAAGATGAGGTAGCGGGAGTAAACACCGGGGAGCTGTTTTTT. Translation: CASSQDEVAGVNTGELFF. The chain is built from TRBV4-2 and TRBJ2-2; 9 nucleotides agree with TRBD2. Germline V lookup: CDR1 LGHNA, CDR2 YNFKEQ. V gave up 0 bases and J gave up 2 bases; unmatched junction bases: 7. The CDR3 runs to 18 residues.

This chain connects TRBV19 to TRBJ1-1; 8 bases are shared with TRBD1. J was trimmed by 5 bases and V by 8 bases; bases with no gene match: 10. This CDR3 comprises 14 residues. Germline assignment: CDR1 LNHDA and CDR2 SQIVND (reference sequence). In nucleotides, the CDR3 is TGTGCCAGTCGACAGGGGATCAGTATGACTGAAGCTTTCTTT. Translation gives CASRQGISMTEAFF.

The V and J genes are TRBV2 and TRBJ2-3; 10 bases agree with TRBD2. Germline CDR1 reads SNHLY; CDR2 reads FYNNEI. Trimming removed 3 bases from V and 0 bases from J; junction bases left unmatched: 3. This CDR3 spans 16 amino acids. This CDR3 is CASSEGLAYSTDTQYF. CDR3 coding DNA: TGTGCCAGCAGTGAGGGACTAGCGTATAGCACAGATACGCAGTATTTT.